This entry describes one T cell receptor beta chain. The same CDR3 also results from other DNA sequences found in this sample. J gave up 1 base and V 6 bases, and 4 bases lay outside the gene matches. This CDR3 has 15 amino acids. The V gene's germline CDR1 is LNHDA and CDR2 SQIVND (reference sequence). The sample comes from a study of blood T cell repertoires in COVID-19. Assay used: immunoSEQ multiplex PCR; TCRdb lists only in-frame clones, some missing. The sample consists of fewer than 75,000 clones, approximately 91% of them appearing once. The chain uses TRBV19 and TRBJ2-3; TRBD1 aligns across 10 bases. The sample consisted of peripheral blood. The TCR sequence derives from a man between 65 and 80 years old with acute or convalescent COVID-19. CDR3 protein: CASSPGQGGTDTQYF. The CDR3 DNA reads TGTGCCAGTAGCCCAGGACAGGGGGGCACAGATACGCAGTATTTT.